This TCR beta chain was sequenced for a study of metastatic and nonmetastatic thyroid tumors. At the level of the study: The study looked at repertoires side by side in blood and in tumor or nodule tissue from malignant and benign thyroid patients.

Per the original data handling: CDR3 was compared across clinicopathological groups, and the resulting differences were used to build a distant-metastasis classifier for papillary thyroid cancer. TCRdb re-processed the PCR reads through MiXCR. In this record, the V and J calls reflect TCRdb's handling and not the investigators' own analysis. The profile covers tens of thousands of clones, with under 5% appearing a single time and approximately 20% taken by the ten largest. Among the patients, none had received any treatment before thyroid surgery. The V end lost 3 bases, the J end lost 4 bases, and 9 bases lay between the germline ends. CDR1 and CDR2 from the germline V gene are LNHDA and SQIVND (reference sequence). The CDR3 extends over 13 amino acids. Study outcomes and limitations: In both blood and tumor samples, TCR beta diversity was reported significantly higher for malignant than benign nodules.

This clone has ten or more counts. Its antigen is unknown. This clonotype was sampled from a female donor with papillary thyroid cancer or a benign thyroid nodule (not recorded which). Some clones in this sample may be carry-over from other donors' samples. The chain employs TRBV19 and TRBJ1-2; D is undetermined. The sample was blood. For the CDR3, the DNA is TGTGCCAGTAGTATCGGCCCCGGCTATGGCTACACCTTC. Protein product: CASSIGPGYGYTF.